Listed below are T cell receptor beta chains from one sample, sequenced in a study of T cell responses to AZD1222 COVID-19 vaccine. The repertoire was sequenced with immunoSEQ multiplex PCR; TCRdb's copy has only in-frame clones and lacks some. The sample lists about 120,000 clones; 94% were seen once. The material sequenced was peripheral blood, taken 28 days after the second AZD1222 dose. These receptors were taken from an adult who received the AZD1222 COVID-19 vaccine. The CDR3 runs from the conserved cysteine through the conserved F or W. Fields, in order: D gene, J gene, V gene, clone size, CDR3 DNA, CDR3 protein. D genes are given only for firm matches. Part of the rows lack a size; the others show once, few, many or a class for expanded clones.

- TRBJ1-4 TRBV18 once TGTGCCAGCTCAACCAAGGGAGGGGCGACTAATGAAAAACTGTTTTTT CASSTKGGATNEKLFF
- TRBJ2-1 TRBV7-2 - TGTGCCAGCAGCTTAGAATCGGGTGCGGGACGTCCCCTTTTTGATGAGCAGTTCTTC CASSLESGAGRPLFDEQFF
TRBD2 TRBJ2-1 TRBV7-6 - TGTGCCAGCAGCTGGACCTGGACTAGCGGGAGTCCCAATGAGCAGTTCTTC CASSWTWTSGSPNEQFF
TRBD1 TRBJ1-2 TRBV5-1 - TGCGCCAGCAGCGGGGGGACAGGGGCTTATGGCTACACCTTC CASSGGTGAYGYTF
TRBD1 TRBJ1-2 TRBV28 - TGTGCCAGCAGTTTGTCAGGGGGTGGGAACTATGGCTACACCTTC CASSLSGGGNYGYTF
- TRBJ1-6 TRBV7-9 once TGTGCCAGCAGCTTACAGGGCGATTCACCCCTCCACTTT CASSLQGDSPLHF
- TRBJ2-5 TRBV24-1 once TGTGCCACCAGTTTTCGAGGGACCCAGTACTTC CATSFRGTQYF
TRBD1 TRBJ1-1 TRBV4-1 - TGCGCCAGCAGACCTTCAAACAGGGGTGGGGGCACTGAAGCTTTCTTT CASRPSNRGGGTEAFF
- TRBJ1-1 TRBV3-1/TRBV3-2 - TGTGCCAGCAGCCCTTGGGGGACACGGATGAACACTGAAGCTTTCTTT CASSPWGTRMNTEAFF
- TRBJ1-2 TRBV27 - TGTGCCAGCAGTTTATCGGAGACAGGTGTTTATGGCTACACCTTC CASSLSETGVYGYTF
- TRBJ2-1 TRBV5-1 once TGCGCCAGCAGCTTGGGATTGGTCTACAATGAGCAGTTCTTC CASSLGLVYNEQFF
- TRBJ2-1 TRBV3-1/TRBV3-2 - TGTGCCAGCAGCCCCCCAGGTGGCCCCTACAATGAGCAGTTCTTC CASSPPGGPYNEQFF
- TRBJ2-1 TRBV11-2 - TGTGCCAGCGACCGAGGCAGAATGTCCTACAATGAGCAGTTCTTC CASDRGRMSYNEQFF
TRBD2 TRBJ2-2 TRBV11-3 many TGTGCCAGCAGCCCACGGTCTAGCGGAGGAACCGGGGAGCTGTTTTTT CASSPRSSGGTGELFF
- TRBJ2-7 TRBV7-9 - TGTGCCAGCAGCCCGGGAGCGTTCACCAAGAACTACGAGCAGTACTTC CASSPGAFTKNYEQYF
- TRBJ2-7 TRBV12-3/TRBV12-4 - TGTGCCAGCAGATCGGACACCGCCTACGAGCAGTACTTC CASRSDTAYEQYF
- TRBJ2-6 TRBV11-3 - TGTGCCAGCAGCTTCAACGCTCGACAAAGTCGGGCCAACGTCCTGACTTTC CASSFNARQSRANVLTF
- TRBJ1-3 TRBV6-5 - TGTGCCAGCAGTCACCTTCAGGGTTCTGGAAACACCATATATTTT CASSHLQGSGNTIYF
TRBD2 TRBJ2-5 TRBV5-1 once TGCGCCAGCAGCTTGGACCTAGCGGGGGAGGAGACCCAGTACTTC CASSLDLAGEETQYF
- TRBJ2-1 TRBV9 - TGTGCCAGCAGCCCAGAACACAATGAGCAGTTCTTC CASSPEHNEQFF
TRBD1 TRBJ1-3 TRBV5-1 - TGCGCCAGCAGCCGGGGACAGGGTGATCTCTCTGGAAACACCATATATTTT CASSRGQGDLSGNTIYF
TRBD1 TRBJ1-5 TRBV4-1 few TGCGCCAGCAGCCAAGAGACAGGGAATCAGCCCCAGCATTTT CASSQETGNQPQHF
TRBD1 TRBJ1-1 TRBV6-1 - TGTGCCAGCAGTGAACAGTTTCCAGGGGGCACTGAAGCTTTCTTT CASSEQFPGGTEAFF
TRBD1 TRBJ1-2 TRBV20-1 - TGCAGTACAGGGGATGGCTACACCTTC CSTGDGYTF
- TRBJ1-6 TRBV28 - TGTGCCAGCAGGGACGGAGACTTAAGCTCCTATAATTCACCCCTCCACTTT CASRDGDLSSYNSPLHF
- TRBJ1-3 TRBV6-6 - TGTGCCAGCAGTCGGGACCAAGGGTTCGGAAACACCATATATTTT CASSRDQGFGNTIYF
TRBD2 TRBJ2-4 TRBV5-4 - TGTGCCAGCAGCATAAAGCGGGAGGCCCGCAAAAACATTCAGTACTTC CASSIKREARKNIQYF
TRBD1 TRBJ2-7 TRBV3-1/TRBV3-2 few TGTGCCAGCAGCCCAACAGGGGGGAACTACGAGCAGTACTTC CASSPTGGNYEQYF
- TRBJ2-2 TRBV7-2 many TGTGCCAGCAGCCTCTTACCAGGGTCCGGGGAGCTGTTTTTT CASSLLPGSGELFF
- TRBJ1-3 TRBV12-3/TRBV12-4 - TGTGCCAGCAGTTTGCAAGTAGGAAACACCATATATTTT CASSLQVGNTIYF
- TRBJ2-7 TRBV6-1 - TGTGCCAGCAGTGAAATGGAGGGCCCCTACGAGCAGTACTTC CASSEMEGPYEQYF
- TRBJ1-1 TRBV10-2 - TGCGCCAGCAGTGACTATCAAACAGGGACCACTGAAGCTTTCTTT CASSDYQTGTTEAFF